Included here is one T cell receptor beta chain sequence, with context. This sample was taken from a study of vaccination and CD4 T cells after COVID-19. The CDR3 consists of 16 residues. The V gene's germline CDR1 is MGHRA and CDR2 YSYEKL. J was trimmed by 2 bases and V by 0 bases; bases with no gene match: 4. From the PCR reads, TCRdb called clonotypes with MiXCR, one entry per CDR3 protein. This table holds under 20,000 distinct CDR3 sequences, approximately 59% found once. Positive PCR dates covered March to December 2020, before US Alpha, Beta and Delta variants. The sequenced sample was CD4+ T cells from blood, obtained before SARS-CoV-2 vaccination. The rearrangement joins TRBV4-1 to TRBJ2-3; 8 bases map to TRBD2. The clonotype was recovered from a human donor who had recovered from COVID-19. The CDR3 loop reads CASSQDRGGTTDTQYF. The CDR3 nucleotides read TGCGCCAGCAGCCAAGATCGGGGGGGCACCACAGATACGCAGTATTTT.